A selection of T cell receptor beta chains follows, all from one sample in a study of CD8+ T cells in alopecia areata. Here immunoSEQ multiplex PCR was the method, and the copy in TCRdb shows in-frame clones only, minus some. The sample consists of around 200,000 clones, about three fifths of them appearing once. Sequencing used CD8+ T cells sorted from blood, obtained at week 24, from a patient treated with tofacitinib. All receptors come from a human donor with alopecia areata. Each CDR3 is given with its conserved first and last residue. A D gene is named only where the DNA matches it firmly. A clone size is listed for some rows: how often the clone was seen (once, few, many), or a class if it is expanded.

NA | TRBJ2-7 | NA | TRBV6-5 | TGTGCCAGCAGAACGACAGATTACGAGCAGTACTTC | CASRTTDYEQYF
NA | TRBJ1-2 | NA | TRBV5-1 | TGCGCCAGCAGCTTGGCCGGGACTAGCTATGGCTACACCTTC | CASSLAGTSYGYTF
NA | TRBJ2-5 | few | TRBV19 | TGTGCCAGTAGTATAGCTGGAAGGAGCCAAGAGACCCAGTACTTC | CASSIAGRSQETQYF
TRBD2 | TRBJ2-7 | NA | TRBV30 | TGTGCCTGGAGTGCAGGGAGGGGTTACGAGCAGTACTTC | CAWSAGRGYEQYF
NA | TRBJ2-3 | few | TRBV19 | TGTGCCAGTAGTCCCATACGGGTGGCTAGCAGCACAGATACGCAGTATTTT | CASSPIRVASSTDTQYF
TRBD2 | TRBJ2-1 | NA | TRBV7-2 | TGTGCCAGCAGCTTCCCAAGCGGGGGGATTTGCAATGAGCAGTTCTTC | CASSFPSGGICNEQFF
NA | TRBJ2-2 | few | TRBV30 | TGTGCCTGGAGTGTATTTCGTGGTGGCAACACCGGGGAGCTGTTTTTT | CAWSVFRGGNTGELFF
NA | TRBJ2-6 | few | TRBV11-2 | TGTGCCAGCAGCGGCATGAGCTCTGGGGCCAACGTCCTGACTTTC | CASSGMSSGANVLTF
NA | TRBJ1-1 | NA | TRBV19 | TGTGCCAGTAGTATAGAGGCGACGGTGGGAGATCTGGCTTTCTTT | CASSIEATVGDLAFF
NA | TRBJ2-7 | NA | TRBV30 | TGTGCCTGGTATGGGGGCTTGGGGGCTCCGACCTACGAGCAGTACTTC | CAWYGGLGAPTYEQYF
NA | TRBJ2-1 | NA | TRBV4-1 | TGCGCCAGCAGCCAAGATCGATCTAGGGGCTCCTACAATGAGCAGTTCTTC | CASSQDRSRGSYNEQFF
TRBD1 | TRBJ1-6 | few | TRBV7-9 | TGTGCCAGCAGCTTAGCCAGACAGGGGTTCTCACCCCTCCACTTT | CASSLARQGFSPLHF
TRBD1 | TRBJ2-5 | NA | TRBV29-1 | TGCAGCGCTACAGGGGAAGGAGCTTGGGAGACCCAGTACTTC | CSATGEGAWETQYF
TRBD1 | TRBJ2-3 | NA | TRBV9 | TGTGCCAGCAGCGTGCGACAGGGTGGCACAGATACGCAGTATTTT | CASSVRQGGTDTQYF
TRBD1 | TRBJ1-5 | NA | TRBV2 | TGTGCCAGCAGGCCGGGACAGGGTCTTCAGCCCCAGCATTTT | CASRPGQGLQPQHF
NA | TRBJ2-7 | NA | TRBV2 | TGTGCCAGCGACAGTTCCCACTCCTACGAGCAGTACTTC | CASDSSHSYEQYF
NA | TRBJ1-1 | NA | TRBV7-9 | TGTGCCAGCAGCTTTGGAACCACGACTGAAGCTTTCTTT | CASSFGTTTEAFF
NA | TRBJ2-1 | NA | TRBV13 | TGTGCCAGCAGCTTCGGGGTCGATGAGCAGTTCTTC | CASSFGVDEQFF
NA | TRBJ2-7 | NA | TRBV30 | TGTGCCTGGAGGGGGACGGGGACCTACGAGCAGTACTTC | CAWRGTGTYEQYF
NA | TRBJ2-5 | NA | TRBV15 | TGTGCCACCAGCTCGCCCGGGACCCGAGGGGAGACCCAGTACTTC | CATSSPGTRGETQYF
TRBD1 | TRBJ2-3 | NA | TRBV5-6 | TGTGCCAGCAGGGGCGACAGGGTCGTCACAGATACGCAGTATTTT | CASRGDRVVTDTQYF
NA | TRBJ2-1 | NA | TRBV7-9 | TGTGCCAGCAGCTTACGGAACAATGAGCAGTTCTTC | CASSLRNNEQFF
NA | TRBJ1-2 | NA | TRBV29-1 | TGCAGCGGGACAGACGACTATGGCTACACCTTC | CSGTDDYGYTF
TRBD2 | TRBJ2-1 | NA | TRBV2 | TGTGCCAGGGGACTAGCGCTAGGTGAGCAGTTCTTC | CARGLALGEQFF
TRBD2 | TRBJ2-1 | NA | TRBV27 | TGTGCCAGTAACGTCATAGCGGGGGGCCACAATGAGCAGTTCTTC | CASNVIAGGHNEQFF
TRBD1 | TRBJ1-5 | NA | TRBV13 | TGTGCCAGCAGCTTCGGACAGGGGAGTTTAGGACAGCCCCAGCATTTT | CASSFGQGSLGQPQHF
TRBD1 | TRBJ1-5 | few | TRBV4-1 | TGCGCCAGCAGCCAAGCCGAGACAGGGGGTCAGCCCCAGCATTTT | CASSQAETGGQPQHF
NA | TRBJ1-4 | NA | TRBV5-6 | TGTGCCAGCAGCGGTGGCGGGGGCGCGGATGAAAAACTGTTTTTT | CASSGGGGADEKLFF
TRBD1 | TRBJ2-3 | few | TRBV5-6 | TGTGCCAGCAGTTCTGGACAGGGCTACACAGATACGCAGTATTTT | CASSSGQGYTDTQYF
TRBD1 | TRBJ2-7 | NA | TRBV29-1 | TGCAGCGTCATAAAGCCGGGACAGACCGAGCAGTACTTC | CSVIKPGQTEQYF